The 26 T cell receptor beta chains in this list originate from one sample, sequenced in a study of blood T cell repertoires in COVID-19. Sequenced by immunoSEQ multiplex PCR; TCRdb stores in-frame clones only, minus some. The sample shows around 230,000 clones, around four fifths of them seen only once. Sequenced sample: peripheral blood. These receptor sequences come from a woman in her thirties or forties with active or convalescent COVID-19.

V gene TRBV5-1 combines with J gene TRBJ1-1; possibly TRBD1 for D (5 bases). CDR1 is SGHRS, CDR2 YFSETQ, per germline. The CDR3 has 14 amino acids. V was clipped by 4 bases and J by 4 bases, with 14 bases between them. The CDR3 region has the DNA TGCGCCAGCAGCCCAGCTCCGGGGGGCACTGAAGCTTTCTTT. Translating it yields CASSPAPGGTEAFF.

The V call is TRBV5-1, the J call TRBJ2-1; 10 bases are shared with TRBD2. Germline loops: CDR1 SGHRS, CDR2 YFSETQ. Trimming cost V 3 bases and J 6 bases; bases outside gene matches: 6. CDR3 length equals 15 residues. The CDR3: CASSYSSGSINEQFF. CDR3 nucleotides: TGCGCCAGCAGCTATTCTAGCGGGAGTATCAATGAGCAGTTCTTC.

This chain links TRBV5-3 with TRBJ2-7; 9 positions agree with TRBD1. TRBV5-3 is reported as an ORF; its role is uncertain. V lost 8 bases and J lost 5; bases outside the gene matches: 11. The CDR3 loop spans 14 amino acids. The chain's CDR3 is CASANGTGRHEQYF. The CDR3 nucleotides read TGTGCCAGCGCGAATGGGACAGGGAGGCACGAGCAGTACTTC.

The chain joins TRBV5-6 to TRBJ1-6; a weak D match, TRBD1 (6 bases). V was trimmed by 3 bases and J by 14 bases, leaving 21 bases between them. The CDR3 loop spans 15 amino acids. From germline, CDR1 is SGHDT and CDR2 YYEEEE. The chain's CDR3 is CASSSAGTTVLALHF. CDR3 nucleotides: TGTGCCAGCAGCTCCGCCGGGACAACTGTTCTGGCCCTCCACTTT.

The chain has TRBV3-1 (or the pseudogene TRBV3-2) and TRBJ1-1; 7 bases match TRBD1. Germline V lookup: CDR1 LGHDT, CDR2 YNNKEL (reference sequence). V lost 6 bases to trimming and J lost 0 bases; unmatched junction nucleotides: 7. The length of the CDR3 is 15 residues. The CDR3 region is CASSNRDSMNTEAFF. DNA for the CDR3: TGTGCCAGCAGTAACCGGGACAGCATGAACACTGAAGCTTTCTTT.

This chain's CDR3 is CSARSSYNSPLHF. The CDR3 DNA is TGCAGCGCTAGGAGCTCCTATAATTCACCCCTCCACTTT. V is TRBV29-1 and J is TRBJ1-6, with D unresolved. The CDR3 runs 13 residues. Trimming shortened V by 7 bases and J by 0 bases, and 7 bases separated the two germline ends. Germline CDR1 is SQVTM and CDR2 is ANQGSEA.

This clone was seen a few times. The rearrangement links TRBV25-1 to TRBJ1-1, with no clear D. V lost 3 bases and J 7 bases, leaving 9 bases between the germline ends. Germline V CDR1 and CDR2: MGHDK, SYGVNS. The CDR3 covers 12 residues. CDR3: CASSDPNSEAFF. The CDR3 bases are TGTGCCAGCAGTGACCCCAATAGTGAAGCTTTCTTT.

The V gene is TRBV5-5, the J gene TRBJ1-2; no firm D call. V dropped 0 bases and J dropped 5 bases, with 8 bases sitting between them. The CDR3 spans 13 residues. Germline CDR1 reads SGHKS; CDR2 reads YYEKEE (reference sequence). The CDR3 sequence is CASSLVAGYGYTF. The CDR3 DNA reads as TGTGCCAGCAGCTTGGTGGCAGGTTATGGCTACACCTTC.

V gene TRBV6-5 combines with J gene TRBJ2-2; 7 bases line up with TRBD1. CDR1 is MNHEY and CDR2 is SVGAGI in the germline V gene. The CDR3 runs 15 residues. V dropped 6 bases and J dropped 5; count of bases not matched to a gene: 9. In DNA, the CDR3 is TGTGCCAGCAGCCCCCGACAGGGTGGAACCGGGGAGCTGTTTTTT. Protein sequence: CASSPRQGGTGELFF.

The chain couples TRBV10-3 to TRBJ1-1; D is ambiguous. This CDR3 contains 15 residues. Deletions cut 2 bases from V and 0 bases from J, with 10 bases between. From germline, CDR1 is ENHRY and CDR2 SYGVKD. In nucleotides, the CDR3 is TGTGCCATCAGTGAGCGGTCCTTGATGAACACTGAAGCTTTCTTT. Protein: CAISERSLMNTEAFF.

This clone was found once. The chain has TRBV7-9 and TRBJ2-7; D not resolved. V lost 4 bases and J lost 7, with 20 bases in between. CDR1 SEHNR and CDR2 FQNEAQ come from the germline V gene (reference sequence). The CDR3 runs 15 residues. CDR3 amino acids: CASSSAVIPHGEQYF. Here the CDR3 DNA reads TGTGCCAGCAGCTCCGCCGTTATCCCGCACGGGGAGCAGTACTTC.

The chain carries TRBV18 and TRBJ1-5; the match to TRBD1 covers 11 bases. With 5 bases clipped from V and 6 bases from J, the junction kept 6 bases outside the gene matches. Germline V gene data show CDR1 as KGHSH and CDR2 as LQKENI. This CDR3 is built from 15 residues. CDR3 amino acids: CASSSTGTGGQPQHF. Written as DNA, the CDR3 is TGTGCCAGCTCATCGACCGGGACAGGGGGTCAGCCCCAGCATTTT.

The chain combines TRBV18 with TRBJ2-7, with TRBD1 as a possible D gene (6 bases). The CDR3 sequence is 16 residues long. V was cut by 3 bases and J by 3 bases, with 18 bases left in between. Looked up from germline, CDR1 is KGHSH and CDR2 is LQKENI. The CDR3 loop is CASSPVDSLRFYEQYF. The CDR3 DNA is TGTGCCAGCTCACCGGTGGACAGCCTAAGGTTCTACGAGCAGTACTTC.

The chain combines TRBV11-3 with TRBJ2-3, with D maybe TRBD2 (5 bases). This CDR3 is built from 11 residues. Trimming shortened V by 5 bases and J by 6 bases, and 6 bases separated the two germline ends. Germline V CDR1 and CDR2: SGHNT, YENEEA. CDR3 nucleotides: TGTGCCAGCAGCCGCGGGGATACGCAGTATTTT. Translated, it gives CASSRGDTQYF.

CDR3 region: CASSEYGTGKGYTF. The DNA for the CDR3 is TGTGCCAGCAGCGAATACGGGACAGGAAAAGGCTACACCTTC. J is TRBJ1-2 and V is TRBV9; 8 positions match TRBD1. Trimming at V came to 3 bases and at J to 8 bases, leaving 9 bases not matched to a gene. Germline V gene sequence: CDR1 SGDLS, CDR2 YYNGEE. The CDR3 loop spans 14 amino acids.

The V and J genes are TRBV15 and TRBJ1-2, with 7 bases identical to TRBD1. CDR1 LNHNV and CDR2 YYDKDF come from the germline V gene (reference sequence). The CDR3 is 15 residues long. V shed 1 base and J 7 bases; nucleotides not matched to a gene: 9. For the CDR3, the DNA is TGTGCCACCAGCAGAGGGGCAGGGGGGCGTGGTGGCTACACCTTC. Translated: CATSRGAGGRGGYTF.

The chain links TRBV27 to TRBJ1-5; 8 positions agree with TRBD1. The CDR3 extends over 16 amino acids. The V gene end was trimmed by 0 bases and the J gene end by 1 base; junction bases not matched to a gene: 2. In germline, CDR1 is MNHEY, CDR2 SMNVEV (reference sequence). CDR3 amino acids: CASSLSRQGSNQPQHF. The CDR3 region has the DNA TGTGCCAGCAGTTTATCCAGACAGGGGAGCAATCAGCCCCAGCATTTT.

The CDR3 spells CASSLTPLAALDEQFF. In DNA, the CDR3 is TGTGCCAGCAGCTTAACGCCCCTAGCGGCGCTGGATGAGCAGTTCTTC. The gene calls are TRBV7-3 and TRBJ2-1; 7 bases agree with TRBD2. The V gene end was trimmed by 0 bases and the J gene end by 8 bases; junction bases not matched to a gene: 10. The CDR3 spans 16 residues. Looked up from germline, CDR1 is SGHTA and CDR2 is FQGTGA.

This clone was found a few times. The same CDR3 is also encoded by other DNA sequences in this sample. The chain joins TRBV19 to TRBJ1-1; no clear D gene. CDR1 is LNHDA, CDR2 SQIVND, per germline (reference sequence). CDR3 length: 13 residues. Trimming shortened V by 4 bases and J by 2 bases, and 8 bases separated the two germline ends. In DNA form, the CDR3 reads TGTGCCAGTAGTACTACAGTAAACACTGAAGCTTTCTTT. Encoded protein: CASSTTVNTEAFF.

The CDR3 region has the DNA TGTGCCAGCTCACTTAAAGGGGGATTGGGTCAGCCCCAGCATTTT. It codes for CASSLKGGLGQPQHF. This chain connects TRBV18 to TRBJ1-5; possible D gene TRBD1, 6 bases. The CDR3 extends over 15 amino acids. V lost 4 bases and J lost 6, with 16 bases in between. The germline V gene encodes CDR1 KGHSH and CDR2 LQKENI.

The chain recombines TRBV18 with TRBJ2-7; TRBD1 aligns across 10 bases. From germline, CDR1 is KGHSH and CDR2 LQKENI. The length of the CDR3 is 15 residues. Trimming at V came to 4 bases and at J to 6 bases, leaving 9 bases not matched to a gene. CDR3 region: CASSLGTGVGGEQYF. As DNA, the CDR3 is TGTGCCAGCTCACTGGGGACAGGGGTCGGGGGCGAGCAGTACTTC.

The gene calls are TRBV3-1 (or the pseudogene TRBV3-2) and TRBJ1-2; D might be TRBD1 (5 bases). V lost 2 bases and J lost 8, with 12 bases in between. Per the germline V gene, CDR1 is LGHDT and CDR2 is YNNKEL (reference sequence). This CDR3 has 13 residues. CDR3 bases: TGTGCCAGCAGCCAAACAGGATACGAGGGCTACACCTTC. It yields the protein CASSQTGYEGYTF.

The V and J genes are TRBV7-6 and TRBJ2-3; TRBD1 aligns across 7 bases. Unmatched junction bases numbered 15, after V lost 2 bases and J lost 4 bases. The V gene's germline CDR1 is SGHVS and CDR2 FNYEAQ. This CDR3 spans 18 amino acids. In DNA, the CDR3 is TGTGCCAGCAGCTTATGGTTCGGTGGACAGGTGGCCGCAGATACGCAGTATTTT. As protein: CASSLWFGGQVAADTQYF.

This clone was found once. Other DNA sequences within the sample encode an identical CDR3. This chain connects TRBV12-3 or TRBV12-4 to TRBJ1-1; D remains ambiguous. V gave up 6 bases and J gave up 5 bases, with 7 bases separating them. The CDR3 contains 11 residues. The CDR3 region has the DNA TGTGCCAGCAGCACCGGGACTGAAGCTTTCTTT. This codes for CASSTGTEAFF.

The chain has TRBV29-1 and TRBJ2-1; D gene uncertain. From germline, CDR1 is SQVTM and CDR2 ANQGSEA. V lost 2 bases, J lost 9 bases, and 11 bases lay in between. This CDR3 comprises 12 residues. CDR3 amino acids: CSVEYTAGEQFF. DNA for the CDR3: TGCAGCGTTGAATACACTGCAGGTGAGCAGTTCTTC.

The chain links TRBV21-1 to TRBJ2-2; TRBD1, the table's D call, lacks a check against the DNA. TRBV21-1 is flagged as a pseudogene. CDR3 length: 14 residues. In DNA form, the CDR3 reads TGTGCCAGCAGACCGACAGCGAACACCGGGGAGCTGTTTTTT. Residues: CASRPTANTGELFF.